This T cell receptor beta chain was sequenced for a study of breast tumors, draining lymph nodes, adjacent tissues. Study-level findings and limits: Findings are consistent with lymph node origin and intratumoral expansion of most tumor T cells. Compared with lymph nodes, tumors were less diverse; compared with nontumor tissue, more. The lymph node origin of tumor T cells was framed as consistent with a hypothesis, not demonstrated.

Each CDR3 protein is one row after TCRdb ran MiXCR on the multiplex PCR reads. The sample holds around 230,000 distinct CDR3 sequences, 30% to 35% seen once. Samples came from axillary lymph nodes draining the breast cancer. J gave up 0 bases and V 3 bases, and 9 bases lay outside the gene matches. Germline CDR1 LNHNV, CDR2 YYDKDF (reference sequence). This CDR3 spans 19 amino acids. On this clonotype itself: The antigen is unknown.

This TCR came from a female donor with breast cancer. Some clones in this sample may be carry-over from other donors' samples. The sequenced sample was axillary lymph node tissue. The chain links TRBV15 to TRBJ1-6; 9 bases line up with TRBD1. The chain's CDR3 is CATSSSGTGTTSYNSPLHF. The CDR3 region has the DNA TGTGCCACCAGCAGCTCCGGGACAGGGACGACCTCCTATAATTCACCCCTCCACTTT.